The next 7 T cell receptor beta chains were all read from a single sample in a study of spatial heterogeneity in lung cancer. Study results and limitations: Tumoral mutation counts were tracked by counts of expanded intratumoral alpha and beta TCRs.

As for time point: sample taken at primary tumor resection. TCRdb itself ran the 5' RACE reads through MiXCR, one entry per CDR3 protein. The repertoire consists of some 4,500 distinct CDR3 sequences, with around 6.7% occurring once and the leading ten covering 20% to 30%. No antigen has been identified for these receptors. The sequencing used lung tumor tissue, collected at surgery. These receptors came from a male donor with early-stage non-small cell lung cancer.

This clonotype was seen many times. The chain combines TRBV7-9 with TRBJ2-1; 7 nucleotides agree with TRBD2. This CDR3 has 15 residues. Looked up from germline, CDR1 is SEHNR and CDR2 is FQNEAQ (reference sequence). The trim removed 3 bases at V and 8 bases at J, leaving 10 bases unmatched. CDR3 protein: CASSFLRDYFHEQFF. The CDR3 DNA reads as TGTGCCAGCAGCTTCCTCCGGGACTACTTCCATGAGCAGTTCTTC.

This clonotype is medium-sized in the sample. The rearrangement joins TRBV27 to TRBJ2-1, with D hard to call. The CDR3 length is 12 residues. Germline CDR1 reads MNHEY; CDR2 reads SMNVEV (reference sequence). Deletions cut 5 bases from V and 8 bases from J, with 10 bases between. The CDR3 region is CASSIIGDEQFF. The CDR3 DNA is TGTGCCAGCAGTATCATTGGGGATGAGCAGTTCTTC.

V gene TRBV7-2 combines with J gene TRBJ2-3; D unclear. The CDR3 totals 13 residues. The germline V and J ends were trimmed by 0 bases and 7 bases, with 8 bases remaining between them. The germline CDR1 and CDR2 sequences are SGHTA and FQGNSA. The CDR3 is CASSLARTNTQYF. Here the CDR3 DNA reads TGTGCCAGCAGCTTAGCCAGAACTAATACGCAGTATTTT. The full variable domain, completed using reference TRBV7-2 and TRBJ2-3, is GAGVSQSPSNKVTEKGKDVELRCDPISGHTALYWYRQSLGQGLEFLIYFQGNSAPDKSGLPSDRFSAERTGGSVSTLTIQRTQQEDSAVYLCASSLARTNTQYFGPGTRLTVL.

CDR3 coding DNA: TGTGCCAGCAGTTTTCTTTACAACACAGATACGCAGTATTTT. This sequence encodes CASSFLYNTDTQYF. V gene TRBV6-2 or TRBV6-3 combines with J gene TRBJ2-3; no clear D. CDR1 and CDR2 (germline): MNHEY, SVGEGT. Trimming pared 4 bases from V and 2 bases from J, leaving 10 bases between. This CDR3 is 14 amino acids long.

This clonotype is labeled medium-sized. The CDR3: CASSLETDYYGYTF. CDR3 DNA sequence: TGTGCCAGCAGCTTAGAGACCGACTACTATGGCTACACCTTC. The rearrangement joins TRBV7-2 to TRBJ1-2; no reliable D call. This CDR3 has 14 amino acids. Germline assignment: CDR1 SGHTA and CDR2 FQGNSA. Trimming stripped 1 base from V and 3 bases from J, with 9 bases between.

By share of the sample, this clonotype is medium-sized (0.01 to 0.1%). J is TRBJ2-5 and V is TRBV5-8, with TRBD1 identical over 8 bases. Losses at the gene ends were 3 bases for V and 1 base for J; bases not matched to a gene: 2. Germline assignment: CDR1 SGHTS and CDR2 YDEGEE. The CDR3 totals 14 residues. The CDR3 nucleotides read TGTGCCAGCAGCTGGGGACAGGCCCAAGAGACCCAGTACTTC. Encoded protein: CASSWGQAQETQYF.

This clonotype is medium-sized by share. The chain joins TRBV5-1 to TRBJ2-1, with 11 bases that match TRBD1. Germline V CDR1 and CDR2: SGHRS, YFSETQ. J was trimmed by 4 bases and V by 7 bases; bases with no gene match: 7. This CDR3 is built from 15 residues. CDR3 DNA: TGCGCCAGCGGGAGGACAGGGGGCTGGTACAATGAGCAGTTCTTC. Translation gives CASGRTGGWYNEQFF.